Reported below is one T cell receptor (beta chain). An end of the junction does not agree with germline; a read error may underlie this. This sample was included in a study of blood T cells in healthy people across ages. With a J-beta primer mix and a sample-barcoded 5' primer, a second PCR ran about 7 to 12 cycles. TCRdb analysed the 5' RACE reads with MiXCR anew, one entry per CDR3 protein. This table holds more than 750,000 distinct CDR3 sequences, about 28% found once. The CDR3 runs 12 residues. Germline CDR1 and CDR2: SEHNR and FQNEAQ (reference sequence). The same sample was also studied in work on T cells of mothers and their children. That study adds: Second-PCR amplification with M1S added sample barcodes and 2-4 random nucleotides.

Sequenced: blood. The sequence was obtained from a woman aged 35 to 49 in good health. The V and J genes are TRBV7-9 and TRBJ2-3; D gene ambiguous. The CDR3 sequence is CTSSSTTDTQYF. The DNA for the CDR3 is TGTACCAGCAGCTCAACCACAGATACGCAGTATTTT.